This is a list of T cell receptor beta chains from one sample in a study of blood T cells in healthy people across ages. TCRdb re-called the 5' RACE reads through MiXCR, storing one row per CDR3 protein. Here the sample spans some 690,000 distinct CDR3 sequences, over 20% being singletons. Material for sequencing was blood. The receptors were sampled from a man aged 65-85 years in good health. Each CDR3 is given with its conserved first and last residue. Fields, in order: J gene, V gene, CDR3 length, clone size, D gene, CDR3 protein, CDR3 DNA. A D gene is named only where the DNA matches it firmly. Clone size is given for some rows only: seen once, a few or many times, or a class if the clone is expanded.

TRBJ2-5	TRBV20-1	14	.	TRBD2	CSARDSGKGETQYF	TGCAGTGCTAGAGACAGCGGGAAAGGGGAGACCCAGTACTTC
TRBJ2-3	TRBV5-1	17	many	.	CASSLHGATSAADTQYF	TGCGCCAGCAGCTTGCATGGCGCCACCTCCGCAGCAGATACGCAGTATTTT
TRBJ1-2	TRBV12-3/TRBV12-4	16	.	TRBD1	CASNLVAGTATRSYTF	TGTGCCAGCAATTTAGTCGCCGGGACAGCCACGAGGAGCTACACCTTC
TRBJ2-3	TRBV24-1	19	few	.	CATSGNSYRRAEGTDTQYF	TGTGCCACCAGTGGGAACTCCTATCGGAGGGCGGAGGGCACAGATACGCAGTATTTT
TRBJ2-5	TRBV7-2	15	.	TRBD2	CASSSLTSGRETQYF	TGTGCCAGCAGCTCCCTGACTAGCGGGAGGGAGACCCAGTACTTC
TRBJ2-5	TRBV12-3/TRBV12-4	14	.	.	CASSDRGVQETQYF	TGTGCCAGCAGTGACCGGGGTGTCCAAGAGACCCAGTACTTC
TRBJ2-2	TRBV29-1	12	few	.	CSASPNTGELFF	TGCAGCGCCTCCCCTAACACCGGGGAGCTGTTTTTT
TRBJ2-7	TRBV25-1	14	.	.	CASSEGRRIDEQYF	TGTGCCAGCAGTGAAGGACGAAGGATAGACGAGCAGTACTTC
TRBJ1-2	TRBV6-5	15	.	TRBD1	CASSYSRSGGGGYTF	TGTGCCAGCAGTTACTCGAGGTCAGGGGGCGGTGGCTACACCTTC
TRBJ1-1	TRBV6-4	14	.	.	CASSDSFPYTEAFF	TGTGCCAGCAGTGACTCGTTTCCTTACACTGAAGCTTTCTTT
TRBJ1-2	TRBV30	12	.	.	CACQGAGYGYTF	TGTGCCTGTCAGGGTGCCGGCTATGGCTACACCTTC
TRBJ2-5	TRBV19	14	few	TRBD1	CASSHTGVGETQYF	TGTGCCAGTAGCCATACAGGGGTGGGAGAGACCCAGTACTTC
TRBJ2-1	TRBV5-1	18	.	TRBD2	CACSLASGDWGGYNEQFF	TGCGCCTGCAGCTTGGCCAGCGGGGACTGGGGGGGCTACAATGAGCAGTTCTTC
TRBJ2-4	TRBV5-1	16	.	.	CASSSPDSLVKNIQYF	TGCGCCAGCAGCTCCCCGGACAGTCTCGTCAAAAACATTCAGTACTTC
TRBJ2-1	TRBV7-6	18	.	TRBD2	CASGLGRSGTSNYNEQFF	TGTGCCAGCGGCTTAGGGAGGTCCGGGACTAGCAATTACAATGAGCAGTTCTTC
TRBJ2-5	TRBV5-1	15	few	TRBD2	CASTGLAGYQETQYF	TGCGCCAGCACGGGACTAGCGGGCTACCAAGAGACCCAGTACTTC
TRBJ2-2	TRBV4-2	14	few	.	CASSPEMNTGELFF	TGTGCCAGCAGCCCCGAGATGAACACCGGGGAGCTGTTTTTT
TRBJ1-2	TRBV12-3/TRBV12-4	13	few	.	CASSSQPTTDYTF	TGTGCCAGCAGCTCTCAACCCACGACAGACTACACCTTC
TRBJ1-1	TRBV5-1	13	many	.	CASSLTANTEAFF	TGTGCCAGCAGCTTGACAGCGAACACTGAAGCTTTCTTT
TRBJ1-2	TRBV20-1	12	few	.	CSHIGLYEGYTF	TGCAGTCACATTGGACTTTACGAGGGCTACACCTTC
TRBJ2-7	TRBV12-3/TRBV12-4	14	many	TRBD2	CASASWGGSYEQYF	TGTGCCAGCGCCTCCTGGGGGGGTTCCTACGAGCAGTACTTC
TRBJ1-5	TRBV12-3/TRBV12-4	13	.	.	CASSTGFGQPQHF	TGTGCCAGCAGCACAGGGTTCGGTCAGCCCCAGCATTTT
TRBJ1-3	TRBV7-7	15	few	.	CASSLDVSSGNTIYF	TGTGCCAGCAGCTTGGACGTTAGCTCTGGAAACACCATATATTTT
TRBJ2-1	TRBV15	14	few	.	CATSREPSPDEQFF	TGTGCCACCAGCAGAGAACCTAGCCCCGATGAGCAGTTCTTC
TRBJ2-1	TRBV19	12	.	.	CATRGLRNEQFF	TGTGCCACTCGTGGACTACGAAATGAGCAGTTCTTC
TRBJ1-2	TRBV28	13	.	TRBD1	CASSWGQVYGYTF	TGTGCCAGCAGTTGGGGACAGGTCTATGGCTACACCTTC
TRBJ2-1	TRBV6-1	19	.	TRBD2	CASSPLTSGRAGTYNEQFF	TGTGCCAGCAGTCCCCTAACTAGCGGGAGGGCCGGAACCTACAATGAGCAGTTCTTC
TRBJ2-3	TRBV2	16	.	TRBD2	CASSRTSGGSTDTQYF	TGTGCCAGCAGTCGGACTAGCGGGGGTAGCACAGATACGCAGTATTTT
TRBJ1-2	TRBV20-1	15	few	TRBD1	CSALPDRGLNYGYTF	TGCAGTGCCCTTCCGGACAGGGGGCTTAACTATGGCTACACCTTC
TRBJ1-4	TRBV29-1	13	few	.	CSVEAGPSEKLFF	TGCAGCGTTGAAGCGGGCCCGAGTGAAAAACTGTTTTTT
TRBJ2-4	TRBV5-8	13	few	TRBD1	CASSRDRWDIQYF	TGTGCCAGCAGTAGGGACAGGTGGGACATTCAGTACTTC
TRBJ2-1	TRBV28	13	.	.	CASSLKLYNEQFF	TGTGCCAGCAGTTTAAAACTCTACAATGAGCAGTTCTTC
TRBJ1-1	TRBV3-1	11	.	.	CASRRETEAFF	TGTGCCAGCCGGAGGGAGACTGAAGCTTTCTTT
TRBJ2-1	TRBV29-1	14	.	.	CSVDPSGAVHEQFF	TGCAGCGTTGACCCTAGTGGGGCCGTCCATGAGCAGTTCTTC
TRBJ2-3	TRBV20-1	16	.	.	CSASPPGQLGTDTQYF	TGCAGTGCTAGTCCCCCGGGTCAATTGGGCACAGATACGCAGTATTTT
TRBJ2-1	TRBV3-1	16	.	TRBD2	CASSQSLAGGLNEQFF	TGTGCCAGCAGCCAATCACTAGCGGGGGGGCTCAATGAGCAGTTCTTC
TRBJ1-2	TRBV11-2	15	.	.	CASSLSGTTNYGYTF	TGTGCCAGCAGCTTGTCAGGGACTACCAACTATGGCTACACCTTC
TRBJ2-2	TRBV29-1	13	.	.	CSVGEQPTGELFF	TGCAGCGTTGGGGAGCAGCCCACCGGGGAGCTGTTTTTT
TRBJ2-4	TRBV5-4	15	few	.	CASSPELLGKNIQYF	TGTGCCAGCAGCCCGGAATTACTTGGCAAAAACATTCAGTACTTC
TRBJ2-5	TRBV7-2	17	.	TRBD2	CASSQRGSGRVGETQYF	TGTGCCAGCAGCCAGAGGGGTAGCGGGAGAGTTGGTGAGACCCAGTACTTC
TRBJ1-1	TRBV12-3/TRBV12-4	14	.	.	CASSAGRWNTEAFF	TGTGCCAGCAGTGCAGGAAGATGGAACACTGAAGCTTTCTTT
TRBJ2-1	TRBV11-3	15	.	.	CASSQSGGDYNEQFF	TGTGCCAGCAGCCAGAGCGGAGGGGACTACAATGAGCAGTTCTTC